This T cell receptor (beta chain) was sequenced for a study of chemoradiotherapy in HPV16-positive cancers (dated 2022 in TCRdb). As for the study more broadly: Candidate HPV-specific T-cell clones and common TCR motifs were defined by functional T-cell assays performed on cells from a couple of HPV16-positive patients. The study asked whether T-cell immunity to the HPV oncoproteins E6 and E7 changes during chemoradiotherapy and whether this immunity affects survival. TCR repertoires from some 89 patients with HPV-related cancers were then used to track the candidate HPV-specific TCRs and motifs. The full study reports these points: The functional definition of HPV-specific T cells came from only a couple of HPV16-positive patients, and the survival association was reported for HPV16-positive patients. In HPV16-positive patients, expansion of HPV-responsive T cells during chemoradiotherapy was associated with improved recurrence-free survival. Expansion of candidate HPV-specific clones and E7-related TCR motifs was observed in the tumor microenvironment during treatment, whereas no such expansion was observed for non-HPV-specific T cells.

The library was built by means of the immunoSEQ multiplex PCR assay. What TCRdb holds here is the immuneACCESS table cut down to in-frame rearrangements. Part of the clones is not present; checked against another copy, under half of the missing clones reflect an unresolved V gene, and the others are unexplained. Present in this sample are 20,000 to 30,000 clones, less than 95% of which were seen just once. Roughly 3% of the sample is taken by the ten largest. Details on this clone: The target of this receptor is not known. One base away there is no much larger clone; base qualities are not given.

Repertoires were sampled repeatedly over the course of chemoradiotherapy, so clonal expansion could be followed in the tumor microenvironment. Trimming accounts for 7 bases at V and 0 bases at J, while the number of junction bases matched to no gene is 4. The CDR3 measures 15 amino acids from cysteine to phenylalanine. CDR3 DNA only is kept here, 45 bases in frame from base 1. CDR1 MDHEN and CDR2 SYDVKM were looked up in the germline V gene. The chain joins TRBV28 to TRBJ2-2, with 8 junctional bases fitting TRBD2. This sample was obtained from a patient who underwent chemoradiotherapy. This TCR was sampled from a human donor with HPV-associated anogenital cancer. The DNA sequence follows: TGTGCCAGCACCCGGCGGGGGGCGAACACCGGGGAGCTGTTTTTT. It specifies CASTRRGANTGELFF.